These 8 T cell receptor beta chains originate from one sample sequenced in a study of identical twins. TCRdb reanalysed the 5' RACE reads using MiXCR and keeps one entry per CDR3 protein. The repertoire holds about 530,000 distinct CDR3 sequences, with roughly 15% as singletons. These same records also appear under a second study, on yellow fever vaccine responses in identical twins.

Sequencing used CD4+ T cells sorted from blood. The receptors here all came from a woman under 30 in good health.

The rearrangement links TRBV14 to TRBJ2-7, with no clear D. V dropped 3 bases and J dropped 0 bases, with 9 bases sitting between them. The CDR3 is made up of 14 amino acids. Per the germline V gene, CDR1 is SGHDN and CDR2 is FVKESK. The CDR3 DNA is TGTGCCAGCAGCCATTCCGGCGGCTCCTACGAGCAGTACGTC. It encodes CASSHSGGSYEQYV.

The CDR3 sequence is CASSWLAGYNEQFF. The CDR3, as DNA: TGTGCCAGCAGTTGGCTAGCGGGCTACAATGAGCAGTTCTTC. The chain employs TRBV12-3 or TRBV12-4 and TRBJ2-1; TRBD2 agrees at 8 bases. This CDR3 is built from 14 residues. The V segment lost 4 bases and the J segment 3 bases; nucleotides outside the gene matches: 2.

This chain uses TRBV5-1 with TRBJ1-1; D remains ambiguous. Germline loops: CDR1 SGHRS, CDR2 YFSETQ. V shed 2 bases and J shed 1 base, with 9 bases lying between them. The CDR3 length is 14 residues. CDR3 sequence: CASSFAVSNTEAFF. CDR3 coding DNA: TGCGCCAGCAGCTTTGCAGTATCGAACACTGAAGCTTTCTTT.

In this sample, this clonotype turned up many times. CDR3 nucleotides: TGTGCCAGCAGTCCGGTTGGGGGGAGGGAGACCCAGTACTTC. Translating gives CASSPVGGRETQYF. J is TRBJ2-5 and V is TRBV28, with a weak D call TRBD2 (6 bases). Trimming cost V 5 bases and J 5 bases, with 15 bases left between them. CDR1 MDHEN and CDR2 SYDVKM come from the germline V gene. CDR3 size: 14 residues.

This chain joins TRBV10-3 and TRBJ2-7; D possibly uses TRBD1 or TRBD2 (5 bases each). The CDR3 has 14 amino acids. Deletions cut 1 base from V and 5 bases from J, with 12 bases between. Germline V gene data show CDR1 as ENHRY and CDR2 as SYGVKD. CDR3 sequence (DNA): TGTGCCATCAGTGAGTTTGGGGGATTGGACGAGCAGTACGTC. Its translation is CAISEFGGLDEQYV.

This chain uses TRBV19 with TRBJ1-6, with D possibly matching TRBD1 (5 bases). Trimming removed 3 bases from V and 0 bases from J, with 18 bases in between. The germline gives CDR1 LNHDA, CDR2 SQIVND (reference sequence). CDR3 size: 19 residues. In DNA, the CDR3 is TGTGCCAGTAGTATCAATTCCGACAGTCCAAGCTCCTATAATTCACCCCTCCACTTT. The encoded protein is CASSINSDSPSSYNSPLHF.

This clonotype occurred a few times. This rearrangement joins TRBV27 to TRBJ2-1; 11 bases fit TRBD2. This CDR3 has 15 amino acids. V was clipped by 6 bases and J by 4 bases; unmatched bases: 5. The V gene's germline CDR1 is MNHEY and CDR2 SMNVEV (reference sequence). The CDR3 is CASRTLAGGYNEQFF. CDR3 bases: TGTGCCAGCAGGACCCTAGCGGGGGGATACAATGAGCAGTTCTTC.

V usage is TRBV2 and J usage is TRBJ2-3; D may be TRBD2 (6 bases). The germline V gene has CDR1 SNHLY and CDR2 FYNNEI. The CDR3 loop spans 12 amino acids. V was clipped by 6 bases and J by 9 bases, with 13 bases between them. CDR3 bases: TGTGCCAGCAGAGACGGGAGAGGGACGCAGTATTTT. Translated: CASRDGRGTQYF.